Listed below are T cell receptor beta chains from one sample, sequenced in a study of cytomegalovirus exposure and HLA in healthy donors. Repertoires were generated with immunoSEQ multiplex PCR, while TCRdb's copy carries only in-frame clones and drops some. The data hold about 200,000 clones, with about 81% observed a single time. The sequencing input was PBMCs. Every receptor here comes from a woman under 40 in good health and CMV-seronegative. Both conserved end residues are part of each CDR3. D genes are given only for firm matches. Rows give clone size only sometimes, using once, few, many, or a class for an expanded clone.

>TRBV5-6|.|TRBJ1-2|.
CASSPTGGRDYGYTF
TGTGCCAGCAGCCCTACCGGGGGTAGGGACTATGGCTACACCTTC
>TRBV5-1|TRBD1|TRBJ1-3|few
CASSPGQGNRNTIYF
TGCGCCAGCAGCCCGGGACAGGGTAACAGAAACACCATATATTTT
>TRBV6-1|.|TRBJ2-1|.
CASSRGGGTYNEQFF
TGTGCCAGCAGCAGGGGTGGGGGCACCTACAATGAGCAGTTCTTC
>TRBV6-1|TRBD1|TRBJ2-7|.
CAIIPGQGISEQYF
TGTGCCATTATCCCGGGACAGGGGATTTCCGAGCAGTACTTC
>TRBV28|TRBD2|TRBJ2-7|.
CASRGTSTYEQYF
TGTGCCAGTCGCGGGACTAGCACCTACGAGCAGTACTTC
>TRBV6-1|.|TRBJ2-7|few
CASSEEGLLTYEQYF
TGTGCCAGCAGTGAAGAGGGACTCCTTACCTACGAGCAGTACTTC
>TRBV5-1|TRBD1|TRBJ1-4|.
CASSLTGANEKLFF
TGCGCCAGCAGCTTGACAGGGGCAAATGAAAAACTGTTTTTT
>TRBV5-5|TRBD1|TRBJ1-2|.
CASSLDRGGGYTF
TGTGCCAGCAGCCTAGACAGGGGAGGAGGCTACACCTTC
>TRBV5-1|TRBD2|TRBJ2-3|.
CASSLAGAGGQDTQYF
TGCGCCAGCAGCTTGGCTGGAGCGGGGGGGCAAGATACGCAGTATTTT
>TRBV19|TRBD2|TRBJ2-7|.
CASSRGGPSYEQYF
TGTGCCAGTAGTCGCGGGGGGCCCTCCTACGAGCAGTACTTC
>TRBV5-4|.|TRBJ2-1|.
CASSLPGTLSYNEQFF
TGTGCCAGCAGCTTGCCCGGGACTCTCTCCTACAATGAGCAGTTCTTC
>TRBV6-1|TRBD1|TRBJ2-1|.
CASSEDRGINNEQFF
TGTGCCAGCAGTGAAGACAGGGGAATCAACAATGAGCAGTTCTTC
>TRBV4-1|.|TRBJ2-7|.
CASSLIVAVNYEQYF
TGCGCCAGCAGCCTCATCGTAGCGGTGAATTACGAGCAGTACTTC
>TRBV18|TRBD1|TRBJ2-7|.
CASSPSWTGVDEQYF
TGTGCCAGCTCACCCTCTTGGACAGGGGTTGACGAGCAGTACTTC
>TRBV6-1|TRBD1|TRBJ1-5|few
CASSLSGTGDQPQHF
TGTGCCAGCAGTCTTTCCGGGACAGGGGATCAGCCCCAGCATTTT
>TRBV5-1|.|TRBJ2-5|few
CASSLQGGRETQYF
TGCGCCAGCAGCCTCCAGGGAGGACGAGAGACCCAGTACTTC
>TRBV6-1|.|TRBJ1-5|.
CASSIGQRNQPQHF
TGTGCCAGCAGCATCGGACAGAGGAATCAGCCCCAGCATTTT
>TRBV11-2|.|TRBJ2-2|.
CASSPDSRVNTGELFF
TGTGCCAGCAGCCCGGACAGCCGGGTGAACACCGGGGAGCTGTTTTTT
>TRBV11-2|TRBD1|TRBJ2-7|.
CASSFIRDRGLYEQYF
TGTGCCAGCAGCTTTATCCGGGACAGGGGTCTATACGAGCAGTACTTC
>TRBV5-1|.|TRBJ2-3|.
CASSPDSSTDTQYF
TGCGCCAGCAGCCCGGACAGTAGCACAGATACGCAGTATTTT
>TRBV6-5|TRBD2|TRBJ2-5|.
CASSFSGGARKTQYF
TGTGCCAGCAGTTTCAGCGGGGGGGCCAGAAAGACCCAGTACTTC
>TRBV11-1|.|TRBJ2-7|.
CASSLAGGVLYEQYF
TGTGCCAGCAGCTTAGCAGGCGGGGTTCTCTACGAGCAGTACTTC
>TRBV2|.|TRBJ1-1|.
CASIAGGGLNTEAFF
TGTGCCAGCATCGCGGGGGGCGGTTTGAACACTGAAGCTTTCTTT
>TRBV5-4|TRBD2|TRBJ2-3|.
CARGGGPGDTQYF
TGTGCCAGGGGCGGGGGGCCGGGAGATACGCAGTATTTT
>TRBV29-1|.|TRBJ2-2|.
CSVVISGVWGELFF
TGCAGCGTTGTTATTTCAGGGGTTTGGGGGGAGCTGTTTTTT
>TRBV15|.|TRBJ1-1|.
CATSRGGQRNTEAFF
TGTGCCACCAGCAGGGGCGGACAGAGGAACACTGAAGCTTTCTTT
>TRBV11-2|.|TRBJ1-1|.
CASSLVGGNTEAFF
TGTGCCAGCAGCTTAGTTGGAGGCAACACTGAAGCTTTCTTT
>TRBV29-1|TRBD2|TRBJ2-1|.
CSVLVRRPGLASNEQFF
TGCAGCGTTCTAGTCCGGCGTCCGGGACTAGCAAGCAATGAGCAGTTCTTC
>TRBV5-4|.|TRBJ1-1|few
CASSSRGNTEAFF
TGTGCCAGCAGCTCCAGGGGGAACACTGAAGCTTTCTTT